The 14 T cell receptor beta chains below come from one sample, sequenced in a study of blood T cell repertoires in COVID-19. Profiled with immunoSEQ multiplex PCR; TCRdb holds only in-frame clones, not every one. The table has about 48,000 clones, approximately 83% seen once; the top ten hold around 16%. Sequencing was carried out using peripheral blood. These receptors originate from a human donor in a cohort sampled during active COVID-19. The donor label of this sample is uncertain.

The V call is TRBV10-3, the J call TRBJ2-2; 10 nucleotides match TRBD2. CDR3 length: 15 residues. CDR1 and CDR2 from the germline V gene are ENHRY and SYGVKD. The J segment lost 6 bases and the V segment lost 6 bases, leaving 7 bases of the junction unmatched. The CDR3 here is CAISQAGGLSGELFF. CDR3 nucleotides: TGTGCCATCAGCCAAGCGGGGGGGTTGTCCGGGGAGCTGTTTTTT.

The J gene is TRBJ1-5, the V gene TRBV19, with 10 bases lining up with TRBD1. Germline-derived CDR1 and CDR2 are LNHDA and SQIVND (reference sequence). J was trimmed by 6 bases and V by 5 bases; bases with no gene match: 10. The CDR3 has 16 amino acids. DNA for the CDR3: TGTGCCAGTAGTCGCATTTGGACAGGGGGGTTTCAGCCCCAGCATTTT. Encoded protein: CASSRIWTGGFQPQHF.

The chain recombines TRBV4-3 with TRBJ2-7, with a weak D call TRBD2 (5 bases). V was clipped by 4 bases and J by 3 bases, with 13 bases between them. From germline, CDR1 is LGHNA and CDR2 YSLEER. The CDR3 spans 14 residues. The DNA for the CDR3 is TGCGCCAGCAGCCCTGCGCGGGTAAACTACGAGCAGTACTTC. Its translation: CASSPARVNYEQYF.

The chain employs TRBV6-6 and TRBJ2-2; D may be TRBD1 (6 bases). V was trimmed by 9 bases and J by 0 bases, leaving 11 bases between them. Germline V gene data show CDR1 as MNHNY and CDR2 as SVGAGI (reference sequence). CDR3 size: 14 residues. As DNA, the CDR3 is TGTGCCAGGGAGACAGGAACGAACACCGGGGAGCTGTTTTTT. Its translation: CARETGTNTGELFF.

This chain connects TRBV28 to TRBJ1-2; D remains unclear. V gave up 6 bases and J gave up 10 bases, with 27 bases separating them. This CDR3 contains 16 residues. Germline V gene sequence: CDR1 MDHEN, CDR2 SYDVKM. DNA of the CDR3: TGTGCCAGCAGATACCCCTGGCCGAAAGGCCCCCGGGACTACACCTTC. Its translation is CASRYPWPKGPRDYTF.

This chain joins TRBV29-1 and TRBJ2-7, with 9 positions matching TRBD2. The CDR3 length is 13 residues. The germline V gene has CDR1 SQVTM and CDR2 ANQGSEA. V shed 6 bases, J shed 2 bases, and the junction held 5 bases outside the gene matches. The CDR3 protein is CSVSGGYAYEQYF. The CDR3 DNA reads as TGCAGCGTCAGCGGGGGGTATGCCTACGAGCAGTACTTC.

The chain carries TRBV6-5 and TRBJ2-3; 13 bases map to TRBD2. This CDR3 has 15 residues. Germline CDR1 reads MNHEY; CDR2 reads SVGAGI. After removal of 6 bases from V and 4 bases from J, the junction contained 4 bases not matched to a gene. The CDR3 sequence: CASSRTSGGPDTQYF. The CDR3 bases are TGTGCCAGCAGCCGGACTAGCGGGGGTCCAGATACGCAGTATTTT.

The V call is TRBV3-1 (or the pseudogene TRBV3-2), the J call TRBJ2-7; D uncertain. Germline V CDR1 and CDR2: LGHDT, YNNKEL (reference sequence). The V and J ends lost 2 bases and 2 bases respectively, with 7 bases between them. The CDR3 is made up of 13 amino acids. CDR3 in DNA: TGTGCCAGCAGCCAATCACTAACCTACGAGCAGTACTTC. This sequence encodes CASSQSLTYEQYF.

Here the CDR3 reads CSVVRGMNTEAFF. CDR3 nucleotide sequence: TGCAGCGTTGTCAGGGGCATGAACACTGAAGCTTTCTTT. The J gene is TRBJ1-1, the V gene TRBV29-1, with a possible D match to TRBD1 (6 bases). Trimming removed 4 bases at V and 0 bases at J, with 9 bases between. CDR3 size: 13 residues. From germline, CDR1 is SQVTM and CDR2 ANQGSEA.

This clone was observed a few times. The chain carries TRBV19 and TRBJ1-2, with D unresolved. The V and J ends lost 10 bases and 0 bases respectively, with 6 bases between them. This CDR3 contains 11 residues. Germline CDR1 LNHDA, CDR2 SQIVND (reference sequence). CDR3 nucleotides: TGTGCCACCCAGGCTAACTATGGCTACACCTTC. Its translation is CATQANYGYTF.

V gene TRBV7-9 combines with J gene TRBJ1-4; D unresolved. V dropped 5 bases and J dropped 1 base, with 8 bases sitting between them. The germline V gene has CDR1 SEHNR and CDR2 FQNEAQ (reference sequence). CDR3 length: 14 amino acids. In DNA, the CDR3 is TGTGCCAGCAGCACCCAGGAAACTAATGAAAAACTGTTTTTT. Encoded protein: CASSTQETNEKLFF.

CDR3 region: CASSQGSDSNQPQHF. CDR3 DNA sequence: TGTGCCAGCAGCCAAGGTTCGGACAGTAATCAGCCCCAGCATTTT. V and J are TRBV4-2 and TRBJ1-5; D possibly corresponds to TRBD1 (6 bases). The CDR3 covers 15 residues. The V end lost 1 base, the J end lost 4 bases, and 11 bases lay between the germline ends. Germline values: CDR1 LGHNA, CDR2 YNFKEQ.

The chain joins TRBV5-4 to TRBJ2-2, with a possible D match to TRBD2 (6 bases). V shed 1 base and J shed 3 bases, with 10 bases lying between them. CDR1 and CDR2 (germline): SGHNT, YYREEE (reference sequence). The CDR3 length is 15 residues. The CDR3 DNA reads as TGTGCCAGCAGCTTGACTAGCAGGGACACCGGGGAGCTGTTTTTT. Its translation: CASSLTSRDTGELFF.

This chain joins TRBV5-4 and TRBJ2-7; D perhaps matches TRBD1 (6 bases). Germline assignment: CDR1 SGHNT and CDR2 YYREEE (reference sequence). V lost 3 bases, J lost 3 bases, and 13 bases lay in between. The CDR3 sequence is 14 residues long. CDR3 residues: CASSSYDRIYEQYF. Written as DNA, the CDR3 is TGTGCCAGCAGCTCTTACGACAGGATCTACGAGCAGTACTTC.